The T cell receptor (beta chain) under discussion was sequenced for a study of T cell responses to AZD1222 COVID-19 vaccine. Study-wide results and caveats: Nearly half of spike-specific TCRs reportedly go after variant regions that carry no mutations. Samples come after the peak T cell response, not at day 14.

Combined were second doses at about 4 or about 12 weeks. The CDR3 loop spans 14 amino acids. V was trimmed by 2 bases and J by 3 bases, leaving 7 bases between them. Germline V lookup: CDR1 SGHTA, CDR2 FQGNSA. The data were produced by immunoSEQ multiplex PCR, yet TCRdb's version contains in-frame clones alone and is incomplete. The data hold about 150,000 clones, with around nine tenths observed a single time. Points on this clone: Its antigen is not known.

The sequence came from an adult who received the AZD1222 COVID-19 vaccine. The source material was peripheral blood, sampled 28 days after the second AZD1222 dose. The V call is TRBV7-2, the J call TRBJ1-4; no clear D gene. CDR3 DNA sequence: TGTGCCAGCAGCTTATGGCGGGCTAATGAAAAACTGTTTTTT. Translating it yields CASSLWRANEKLFF.